This TCR beta chain was documented in a study of PD-1 and CTLA-4 blockade in melanoma. CDR1 is MGHRA and CDR2 is YSYEKL in the germline V gene. V was pared by 4 bases and J by 0 bases, with 9 bases between. This CDR3 has 14 amino acids. Data came from immunoSEQ multiplex PCR; TCRdb stores just in-frame clones and leaves some out. The sample lists more than 25,000 clones; 85% to 90% were seen once. The chain carries TRBV4-1 and TRBJ1-1, with D uncertain. Here the sequenced sample was CD8+ T cells from peripheral blood, taken before anti-PD-1 treatment. The receptor's source is a human donor with melanoma. As DNA, the CDR3 is TGCGCCAGCAGCCCGGCAGGATTGAACACTGAAGCTTTCTTT. This translates into CASSPAGLNTEAFF.